One sample yielded the 7 T cell receptor beta chains listed below, sequenced in a study of T-cell memory formation after mild COVID-19. TCRdb analysed the 5' RACE reads with MiXCR anew, one entry per CDR3 protein. In the table there are roughly 350,000 distinct CDR3 sequences, 28% of which are singletons. Input material: PBMCs or a T cell subset sorted from them (not recorded which). Every receptor here comes from an adult woman who had mild COVID-19 (a few samples of this study predate the infection). Cell type and time point are not known.

The table lists this clonotype with a few counts. The V call is TRBV9, the J call TRBJ2-7, with D possibly matching TRBD1 (6 bases). V was trimmed by 3 bases and J by 3 bases, leaving 10 bases between them. Germline CDR1 SGDLS, CDR2 YYNGEE. The CDR3 is 13 residues long. The DNA for the CDR3 is TGTGCCAGCAGCGGTGGACAGTTCTACGAGCAGTACTTC. Its translation: CASSGGQFYEQYF.

This clonotype was counted a few times. The J gene is TRBJ1-2, the V gene TRBV5-1; D is unclear. CDR1 is SGHRS and CDR2 is YFSETQ in the germline V gene. CDR3 size: 14 residues. V dropped 0 bases and J dropped 8 bases, with 14 bases sitting between them. This CDR3 reads CASSLDAGAIGYTF. DNA of the CDR3: TGCGCCAGCAGCTTGGATGCGGGAGCAATCGGCTACACCTTC.

This clonotype was seen more than once but under ten times. V and J are TRBV7-2 and TRBJ2-4, with D unresolved. Germline CDR1 reads SGHTA; CDR2 reads FQGNSA. The CDR3 covers 14 residues. Trimming took 5 bases from V and 8 from J, leaving 16 bases between them. The CDR3 sequence: CASSPSNVGYIQYF. The CDR3 region has the DNA TGTGCCAGCAGCCCCAGCAACGTTGGGTACATTCAGTACTTC.

There are a few counts of this clonotype. The J gene is TRBJ2-2, the V gene TRBV4-1, with D possibly TRBD2 on 6 matching bases. The germline V gene encodes CDR1 MGHRA and CDR2 YSYEKL. This CDR3 spans 18 amino acids. Trimming removed 0 bases at V and 3 bases at J, with 17 bases between. CDR3 residues: CASSQDKAGTMDTGELFF. The DNA of the CDR3 is TGCGCCAGCAGCCAAGATAAGGCGGGGACGATGGACACCGGGGAGCTGTTTTTT.

V gene TRBV6-5 combines with J gene TRBJ1-1; 10 positions agree with TRBD1. V shed 2 bases and J 4 bases; nucleotides not matched to a gene: 4. CDR3 length equals 15 residues. Per germline, CDR1 MNHEY and CDR2 SVGAGI. The CDR3 sequence is CASSYTGQGSTEAFF. In DNA, the CDR3 is TGTGCCAGCAGTTACACGGGACAGGGGTCCACTGAAGCTTTCTTT.

The genes are TRBV7-9 and TRBJ2-5, with 8 bases identical to TRBD2. From germline, CDR1 is SEHNR and CDR2 FQNEAQ (reference sequence). The trim removed 3 bases at V and 5 bases at J, leaving 8 bases unmatched. This CDR3 is built from 15 residues. The CDR3 loop is CASSFGGTRWETQYF. CDR3 bases: TGTGCCAGCAGCTTCGGCGGGACTAGGTGGGAGACCCAGTACTTC.

The chain has TRBV24-1 and TRBJ1-1, with D possibly matching TRBD1 (5 bases). The CDR3 length is 15 residues. V gave up 2 bases and J gave up 0 bases, with 9 bases separating them. Germline CDR1 KGHDR, CDR2 SFDVKD. The CDR3 reads CATSDSDNMNTEAFF. In nucleotides, the CDR3 is TGTGCCACCAGTGATTCGGACAACATGAACACTGAAGCTTTCTTT.